Listed below are T cell receptor beta chains from one sample, sequenced in a study of cytomegalovirus exposure and HLA in healthy donors. Here immunoSEQ multiplex PCR was the method, and the copy in TCRdb shows in-frame clones only, minus some. The data contain tens of thousands of clones, about 75% of them singletons. Sequenced: PBMCs. These receptors all come from a woman in her 40s in good health and CMV-seropositive. Both conserved end residues are part of each CDR3. Fields, in order: D gene, clone size, J gene, V gene, CDR3 DNA, CDR3 protein. D genes are given only for firm matches. Clone size, where shown, is once, few, many, or a class for clones that have expanded.

d_call: TRBD1
clone_size: -
j_call: TRBJ2-7
v_call: TRBV2
cdr3_nt: TGTGCCAGCAGTTTGGACAGGGGGGATGAGCAGTACTTC
cdr3_aa: CASSLDRGDEQYF

d_call: -
clone_size: -
j_call: TRBJ2-1
v_call: TRBV9
cdr3_nt: TGTGCCAGCAGCTACGCCGAGTTGGGTAGCGCGAATGACAATGAGCAGTTCTTC
cdr3_aa: CASSYAELGSANDNEQFF

d_call: -
clone_size: -
j_call: TRBJ2-2
v_call: TRBV7-9
cdr3_nt: TGTGCCAGCAGCCCACTAGTGGTCGGGGAGCTGTTTTTT
cdr3_aa: CASSPLVVGELFF

d_call: TRBD2
clone_size: -
j_call: TRBJ2-3
v_call: TRBV7-9
cdr3_nt: TGTGCCAGCAGCTTGGGTAGCGGGGGGCCCCCTGGCACAGATACGCAGTATTTT
cdr3_aa: CASSLGSGGPPGTDTQYF

d_call: TRBD2
clone_size: -
j_call: TRBJ2-3
v_call: TRBV2
cdr3_nt: TGTGCCAGCACCGAAGGACTAGCGGGGCCTAGCACAGATACGCAGTATTTT
cdr3_aa: CASTEGLAGPSTDTQYF

d_call: -
clone_size: -
j_call: TRBJ1-1
v_call: TRBV5-1
cdr3_nt: TGCGCCAGCAGCTTGTCGGGGGTTGACACTGAAGCTTTCTTT
cdr3_aa: CASSLSGVDTEAFF

d_call: TRBD2
clone_size: -
j_call: TRBJ2-2
v_call: TRBV19
cdr3_nt: TGTGCCAGTAGTCACAGTCAGGGAGGGGACGGGGAGCTGTTTTTT
cdr3_aa: CASSHSQGGDGELFF

d_call: TRBD1
clone_size: few
j_call: TRBJ1-1
v_call: TRBV5-1
cdr3_nt: TGCGCCAGCAGCACCATCGGACAGGGTGGGAACACTGAAGCTTTCTTT
cdr3_aa: CASSTIGQGGNTEAFF

d_call: -
clone_size: -
j_call: TRBJ2-1
v_call: TRBV5-1
cdr3_nt: TGCGCCAGCGGGGAGGCGAGCTCCTACAATGAGCAGTTCTTC
cdr3_aa: CASGEASSYNEQFF

d_call: -
clone_size: once
j_call: TRBJ1-2
v_call: TRBV29-1
cdr3_nt: TGCAGCTACAAAGGGGGGGCGAACTATGGCTACACCTTC
cdr3_aa: CSYKGGANYGYTF

d_call: TRBD2
clone_size: -
j_call: TRBJ2-7
v_call: TRBV7-9
cdr3_nt: TGTGCCAGCAGCTCCGGGACTAGCGTTTCCTACGAGCAGTACTTC
cdr3_aa: CASSSGTSVSYEQYF

d_call: TRBD2
clone_size: -
j_call: TRBJ2-3
v_call: TRBV2
cdr3_nt: TGTGCCAGCAGTTCCTCGGGGGGGAGCACAGATACGCAGTATTTT
cdr3_aa: CASSSSGGSTDTQYF

d_call: TRBD1
clone_size: few
j_call: TRBJ1-2
v_call: TRBV6-6
cdr3_nt: TGTGCCAGCAGGAGGGACAGCGATGGCTACACCTTC
cdr3_aa: CASRRDSDGYTF

d_call: -
clone_size: -
j_call: TRBJ1-2
v_call: TRBV6-1
cdr3_nt: TGTGCCAGCAGGGAGGGGACGACCTATGGCTACACCTTC
cdr3_aa: CASREGTTYGYTF

d_call: -
clone_size: -
j_call: TRBJ1-5
v_call: TRBV30
cdr3_nt: TGTGCCTGGAGCCGGAGCAATCAGCCCCAGCATTTT
cdr3_aa: CAWSRSNQPQHF

d_call: TRBD2
clone_size: -
j_call: TRBJ2-7
v_call: TRBV2
cdr3_nt: TGTGCCAGCGGGCGGGAGGACTACGAGCAGTACTTC
cdr3_aa: CASGREDYEQYF

d_call: -
clone_size: -
j_call: TRBJ2-6
v_call: TRBV7-3
cdr3_nt: TGTGCCAGCTCGAGCGGTCCCTCTGGGGCCAACGTCCTGACTTTC
cdr3_aa: CASSSGPSGANVLTF

d_call: -
clone_size: -
j_call: TRBJ2-3
v_call: TRBV7-9
cdr3_nt: TGTGCCAGCAAAATCGGCGGGTCTCGCACAGATACGCAGTATTTT
cdr3_aa: CASKIGGSRTDTQYF

d_call: TRBD1
clone_size: -
j_call: TRBJ2-4
v_call: TRBV18
cdr3_nt: TGTGCCAGCTCACCCCGGGACAGGGTTAAGGAAAACATTCAGTACTTC
cdr3_aa: CASSPRDRVKENIQYF

d_call: -
clone_size: -
j_call: TRBJ1-1
v_call: TRBV18
cdr3_nt: TGTGCCAGCTCCCAACAGAGGAACACTGAAGCTTTCTTT
cdr3_aa: CASSQQRNTEAFF

d_call: -
clone_size: -
j_call: TRBJ2-3
v_call: TRBV25-1
cdr3_nt: TGTGCCAGCAGTGAATTTGGGGGAGGCGCAGATACGCAGTATTTT
cdr3_aa: CASSEFGGGADTQYF

d_call: TRBD1
clone_size: -
j_call: TRBJ2-3
v_call: TRBV9
cdr3_nt: TGTGCCAGCAGCGATAACAGGGGGATTGGTACGCAGTATTTT
cdr3_aa: CASSDNRGIGTQYF

d_call: -
clone_size: -
j_call: TRBJ1-2
v_call: TRBV21-1
cdr3_nt: TGTGCCAGCAGCAATGAGGGGGAGGGGGACCTCTATGGCTACACCTTC
cdr3_aa: CASSNEGEGDLYGYTF

d_call: -
clone_size: -
j_call: TRBJ1-1
v_call: TRBV7-9
cdr3_nt: TGTGCCAGCAGCTCTCAGGGTGGGGCTGAAGCTTTCTTT
cdr3_aa: CASSSQGGAEAFF

d_call: -
clone_size: -
j_call: TRBJ1-4
v_call: TRBV28
cdr3_nt: TGTGCCAGCAAAAGGACACCCTATGAAAAACTGTTTTTT
cdr3_aa: CASKRTPYEKLFF

d_call: TRBD1
clone_size: -
j_call: TRBJ1-2
v_call: TRBV18
cdr3_nt: TGTGCCAGCTCACCGGGACAGGGAGGAGGCTACACCTTC
cdr3_aa: CASSPGQGGGYTF

d_call: -
clone_size: once
j_call: TRBJ1-5
v_call: TRBV4-3
cdr3_nt: TGCGCCAGCAGCCACGACCGCGGGGCTCAGCCCCAGCATTTT
cdr3_aa: CASSHDRGAQPQHF

d_call: -
clone_size: -
j_call: TRBJ2-2
v_call: TRBV6-1
cdr3_nt: TGTGCCAGCAGTGTGGCAGTAAACACCGGGGAGCTGTTTTTT
cdr3_aa: CASSVAVNTGELFF

d_call: -
clone_size: -
j_call: TRBJ2-7
v_call: TRBV2
cdr3_nt: TGTGCCAGCAGTGCGGACAGAAGCTCCTACGAGCAGTACTTC
cdr3_aa: CASSADRSSYEQYF

d_call: -
clone_size: -
j_call: TRBJ2-5
v_call: TRBV7-9
cdr3_nt: TGTGCCAGCAGCGCCTCTCGCTCCCGGGAGACCCAGTACTTC
cdr3_aa: CASSASRSRETQYF

d_call: -
clone_size: -
j_call: TRBJ1-6
v_call: TRBV11-2
cdr3_nt: TGTGCCAGCAGCACTGACACCTCCTATAATTCACCCCTCCACTTT
cdr3_aa: CASSTDTSYNSPLHF

d_call: -
clone_size: once
j_call: TRBJ1-1
v_call: TRBV19
cdr3_nt: TGTGCCAGTAGTTTTCTGCCCCCGTACTCGAACACTGAAGCTTTCTTT
cdr3_aa: CASSFLPPYSNTEAFF

d_call: -
clone_size: few
j_call: TRBJ2-1
v_call: TRBV19
cdr3_nt: TGTGCCAGTAGCTTATTAGGGGCCAATGAGCAGTTCTTC
cdr3_aa: CASSLLGANEQFF

d_call: -
clone_size: few
j_call: TRBJ2-1
v_call: TRBV5-1
cdr3_nt: TGCGCCAGCAGCTTGGAAAGGGGCGGTGAGCAGTTCTTC
cdr3_aa: CASSLERGGEQFF

d_call: -
clone_size: once
j_call: TRBJ1-1
v_call: TRBV4-1
cdr3_nt: TGCGCCAGCAGCCAAGATGACAGGCCGAACACTGAAGCTTTCTTT
cdr3_aa: CASSQDDRPNTEAFF

d_call: TRBD2
clone_size: -
j_call: TRBJ2-1
v_call: TRBV5-1
cdr3_nt: TGCGCCAGCAGCGGCAGACTAGCGGGGGGCGGGAATGAGCAGTTCTTC
cdr3_aa: CASSGRLAGGGNEQFF

d_call: -
clone_size: -
j_call: TRBJ2-3
v_call: TRBV5-1
cdr3_nt: TGCGCCAGCAGCTTGTCCGGGGAGGCTGCCACAGATACGCAGTATTTT
cdr3_aa: CASSLSGEAATDTQYF

d_call: TRBD1
clone_size: -
j_call: TRBJ1-2
v_call: TRBV7-2
cdr3_nt: TGTGCCAGCAGCCCCTCCAGGACAGGGAAGTCTGGCTACACCTTC
cdr3_aa: CASSPSRTGKSGYTF

d_call: TRBD1
clone_size: -
j_call: TRBJ2-7
v_call: TRBV5-1
cdr3_nt: TGCGCCAGCAGCCTACAGGGGGGATGGGACGAGCAGTACTTC
cdr3_aa: CASSLQGGWDEQYF

d_call: -
clone_size: -
j_call: TRBJ1-5
v_call: TRBV7-9
cdr3_nt: TGTTCCAGCAGCGCCGGGGAGATATGGAGCAATCAGCCCCAGCATTTT
cdr3_aa: CSSSAGEIWSNQPQHF

d_call: -
clone_size: -
j_call: TRBJ1-2
v_call: TRBV30
cdr3_nt: TGTGCCTGGAGTTTGGGAGGGGCCTATGGCTACACCTTC
cdr3_aa: CAWSLGGAYGYTF

d_call: -
clone_size: few
j_call: TRBJ1-1
v_call: TRBV6-6
cdr3_nt: TGTGCCAGCAGTTTAGAATCTGAAGCTTTCTTT
cdr3_aa: CASSLESEAFF

d_call: -
clone_size: -
j_call: TRBJ2-1
v_call: TRBV30
cdr3_nt: TGTGCCTGGCGACTATACGATGAGCAGTTCTTC
cdr3_aa: CAWRLYDEQFF

d_call: -
clone_size: -
j_call: TRBJ1-5
v_call: TRBV7-9
cdr3_nt: TGTGCCAGCAGCTTAGAGAGTCAGCCCCAGCATTTT
cdr3_aa: CASSLESQPQHF

d_call: TRBD2
clone_size: -
j_call: TRBJ2-4
v_call: TRBV30
cdr3_nt: TGTGCCTGGAGTATGGGCGGGGGGGTAGCCAAAAACATTCAGTACTTC
cdr3_aa: CAWSMGGGVAKNIQYF

d_call: TRBD2
clone_size: -
j_call: TRBJ2-7
v_call: TRBV9
cdr3_nt: TGTGCCAGCAGCGTTAACGGCGGGGGGGCCCTAGGGTACGAGCAGTACTTC
cdr3_aa: CASSVNGGGALGYEQYF

d_call: TRBD2
clone_size: -
j_call: TRBJ2-3
v_call: TRBV7-6
cdr3_nt: TGTGCCAGCAGGCAACTAGCGGGGGGTAGAGATACGCAGTATTTT
cdr3_aa: CASRQLAGGRDTQYF

d_call: -
clone_size: -
j_call: TRBJ1-1
v_call: TRBV6-1
cdr3_nt: TGTGCCATCAACAGGGCGGGCACTGAAGCTTTCTTT
cdr3_aa: CAINRAGTEAFF

d_call: -
clone_size: few
j_call: TRBJ2-1
v_call: TRBV25-1
cdr3_nt: TGTGCCAGCAGTGAATTAAAAGGAGGCGGGGTCGACAATGAGCAGTTCTTC
cdr3_aa: CASSELKGGGVDNEQFF

d_call: TRBD1
clone_size: -
j_call: TRBJ2-1
v_call: TRBV7-9
cdr3_nt: TGTGCCAGCAGCACTCGGACAGGGGGGACCTACAATGAGCAGTTCTTC
cdr3_aa: CASSTRTGGTYNEQFF

d_call: -
clone_size: -
j_call: TRBJ1-2
v_call: TRBV6-4
cdr3_nt: TGTGCCAGCAGTGACTCGCCCGCAGGCTATGGCTACACCTTC
cdr3_aa: CASSDSPAGYGYTF

d_call: TRBD1
clone_size: -
j_call: TRBJ2-1
v_call: TRBV7-3
cdr3_nt: TGTGCCAGCAGCTTATCAGGAGGGACAGGGGGGAATGAGCAGTTCTTC
cdr3_aa: CASSLSGGTGGNEQFF

d_call: TRBD2
clone_size: -
j_call: TRBJ2-1
v_call: TRBV9
cdr3_nt: TGTGCCAGCAGCCCTCGCGCGGGGGTTTCCTACAATGAGCAGTTCTTC
cdr3_aa: CASSPRAGVSYNEQFF

d_call: -
clone_size: -
j_call: TRBJ2-3
v_call: TRBV9
cdr3_nt: TGTGCCAGCAGCGCTCCCGGGACTCCTTCAGATACGCAGTATTTT
cdr3_aa: CASSAPGTPSDTQYF